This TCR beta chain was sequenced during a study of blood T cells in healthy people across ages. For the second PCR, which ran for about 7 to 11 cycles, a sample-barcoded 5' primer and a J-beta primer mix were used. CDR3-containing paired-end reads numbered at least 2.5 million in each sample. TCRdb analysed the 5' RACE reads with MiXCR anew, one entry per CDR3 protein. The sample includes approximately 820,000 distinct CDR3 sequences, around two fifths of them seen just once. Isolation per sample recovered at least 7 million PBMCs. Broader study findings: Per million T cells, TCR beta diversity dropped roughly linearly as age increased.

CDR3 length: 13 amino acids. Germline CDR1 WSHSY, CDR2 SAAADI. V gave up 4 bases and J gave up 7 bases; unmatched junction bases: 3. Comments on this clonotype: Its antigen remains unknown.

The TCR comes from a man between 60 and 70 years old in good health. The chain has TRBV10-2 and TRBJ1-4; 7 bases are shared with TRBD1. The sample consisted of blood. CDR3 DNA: TGCGCCAGCAGTGGACAGGGACGTGAAAAACTGTTTTTT. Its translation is CASSGQGREKLFF.